This TCR beta chain was retrieved from a study of CDR3 diversity in severe acne. V dropped 5 bases and J dropped 5 bases, with 12 bases sitting between them. Germline lookup yields CDR1 SEHNR and CDR2 FQNEAQ (reference sequence). CDR3 length: 13 amino acids. TCRdb re-derived calls from the PCR reads in MiXCR, one entry per CDR3 protein. Among about 100,000 distinct CDR3 sequences, roughly half were seen once, and the ten largest hold 9.5% to 15%. The sequence was obtained from a male donor with acne. The sequenced material came from blood. This sequence joins TRBV7-9 and TRBJ2-5, with D tentatively TRBD1 (6 bases). This CDR3 is CASSRRGSETQYF. As DNA, the CDR3 is TGTGCCAGCAGCCGCAGGGGTTCGGAGACCCAGTACTTC.